This T cell receptor (beta chain) is from a study of blood T cell repertoires in COVID-19. The repertoire was sequenced with immunoSEQ multiplex PCR; TCRdb's copy has only in-frame clones and lacks some. The table lists 40,000 to 50,000 clones, approximately 80% of them singletons. V shed 3 bases, J shed 5 bases, and the junction held 9 bases outside the gene matches. This CDR3 contains 14 residues. CDR1 is GTSNPN, CDR2 SVGIG, per germline (reference sequence). The sequence came from an elderly woman with acute or convalescent COVID-19. The chain uses TRBV30 and TRBJ2-5, with TRBD2 matching 7 bases. The sample comprised peripheral blood. For the CDR3, the DNA is TGTGCCTGGAGCACCACCGGACTAGGCGAGACCCAGTACTTC. Amino acids: CAWSTTGLGETQYF.